The 20 T cell receptor beta chains listed next were all sequenced from one sample in a study of radiotherapy plus CTLA-4 blockade in lung cancer. The protocol was immunoSEQ multiplex PCR, while the TCRdb copy is restricted to in-frame clones and leaves out a portion. The sample contains tens of thousands of clones, about 88% of which appear only once. The sequenced sample was peripheral blood, obtained from a patient treated with radiotherapy plus ipilimumab. These receptor sequences come from a human donor with non-small cell lung cancer whose response to radiotherapy plus ipilimumab could not be evaluated.

This clone was counted between two and nine times. The chain carries TRBV18 and TRBJ2-5, with 7 bases identical to TRBD1. Germline V lookup: CDR1 KGHSH, CDR2 LQKENI. This CDR3 has 16 amino acids. V shed 3 bases and J 4 bases; nucleotides not matched to a gene: 11. This chain's CDR3 is CASSPKTGTEGETQYF. The CDR3 DNA reads TGTGCCAGCTCACCGAAAACCGGGACAGAGGGAGAGACCCAGTACTTC.

This chain uses TRBV28 with TRBJ1-1, with no clear D. This CDR3 comprises 13 residues. The germline gives CDR1 MDHEN, CDR2 SYDVKM. V shed 1 base and J shed 10 bases, with 13 bases lying between them. The CDR3 spells CASSLSPISGAFF. In nucleotides, the CDR3 is TGTGCCAGCAGTTTATCCCCAATATCCGGAGCTTTCTTT. The full variable domain, in which reference TRBV28 and TRBJ1-1 provide the parts outside the CDR3, is DVKVTQSSRYLVKRTGEKVFLECVQDMDHENMFWYRQDPGLGLRLIYFSYDVKMKEKGDIPEGYSVSREKKERFSLILESASTNQTSMYLCASSLSPISGAFFGQGTRLTVV.

V and J are TRBV7-8 and TRBJ1-5, with D possibly being TRBD1 (6 bases). CDR3 length equals 21 residues. The germline gives CDR1 SGHVS, CDR2 FQNEAQ. V was trimmed by 5 bases and J by 9 bases, leaving 38 bases between them. In DNA form, the CDR3 reads TGTGCCAGCAGCCAAATATCGGGGACGTGGGGGCAGTATCTTAGCCATCGGCCCCAGCATTTT. Its translation: CASSQISGTWGQYLSHRPQHF. Full variable domain (rest looked up from reference TRBV7-8 and TRBJ1-5): GAGVSQSPRYKVAKRGQDVALRCDPISGHVSLFWYQQALGQGPEFLTYFQNEAQLDKSGLPSDRFFAERPEGSVSTLKIQRTQQEDSAVYLCASSQISGTWGQYLSHRPQHFGDGTRLSIL.

The V gene is TRBV28, the J gene TRBJ2-1; 12 bases are shared with TRBD2. The CDR3 extends over 15 amino acids. Germline assignment: CDR1 MDHEN and CDR2 SYDVKM. V trimming: 3 bases; J trimming: 6 bases; junction bases outside the gene matches: 3. The DNA for the CDR3 is TGTGCCAGCAGTTTTTGGACTAGCGGGACCAATGAGCAGTTCTTC. This translates into CASSFWTSGTNEQFF.

The genes are TRBV5-8 and TRBJ1-2; TRBD1 matches 8 bases. J lost 4 bases, V lost 4 bases, and 3 bases had no gene match. The CDR3 extends over 13 amino acids. Germline loops: CDR1 SGHTS, CDR2 YDEGEE. For the CDR3, the DNA is TGTGCCAGCAGCCGGACAGGGCCCTATGGCTACACCTTC. It yields the protein CASSRTGPYGYTF.

The rearrangement uses TRBV7-2 and TRBJ2-7; the D gene is possibly TRBD1 (6 bases). Per germline, CDR1 SGHTA and CDR2 FQGNSA. V lost 5 bases and J lost 7, with 18 bases in between. This CDR3 has 14 amino acids. The DNA for the CDR3 is TGTGCCAGCAGCCCCGGGTGGGGGCTGGGGGAGCAGTACTTC. It encodes CASSPGWGLGEQYF.

This chain uses TRBV10-3 with TRBJ2-7; no clear D gene. Trimming took 4 bases from V and 4 from J, leaving 8 bases between them. The V gene's germline CDR1 is ENHRY and CDR2 SYGVKD. This CDR3 contains 12 residues. The CDR3 sequence: CAISGPDYEQYF. For the CDR3, the DNA is TGTGCCATCAGTGGTCCAGATTACGAGCAGTACTTC.

Comments on this clone: Other DNA variants within this sample encode the same CDR3. The chain is built from TRBV7-9 and TRBJ1-5; no reliable D call. Germline CDR1 SEHNR, CDR2 FQNEAQ (reference sequence). The CDR3 covers 14 residues. Trimming shortened V by 1 base and J by 6 bases, and 10 bases separated the two germline ends. The CDR3 region is CASSLGGGGQPQHF. In DNA, the CDR3 is TGTGCCAGCAGCTTAGGGGGAGGCGGTCAGCCCCAGCATTTT.

V usage is TRBV6-1 and J usage is TRBJ1-1; the D is unclear. Germline loops: CDR1 MNHNS, CDR2 SASEGT. The CDR3 sequence is 13 residues long. CDR3 sequence reads: CALAFSRDTEAFF. CDR3 DNA sequence: TGTGCTTTAGCATTTTCCCGGGACACTGAAGCTTTCTTT.

The chain uses TRBV7-4 and TRBJ1-5; 8 positions match TRBD1. J was trimmed by 6 bases and V by 5 bases; bases with no gene match: 12. The CDR3 loop spans 16 amino acids. Germline V CDR1 and CDR2: SGHVT, SQSDAQ. CDR3 bases: TGTGCCAGCAGCGTATTTCGACAGGGGATGAGTCAGCCCCAGCATTTT. It is translated as CASSVFRQGMSQPQHF.

The gene calls are TRBV19 and TRBJ2-3; 8 bases agree with TRBD1. There are 15 residues in the CDR3. V dropped 1 base and J dropped 1; count of bases not matched to a gene: 1. Per germline, CDR1 LNHDA and CDR2 SQIVND (reference sequence). The CDR3 sequence: CASSIGTGRTDTQYF. CDR3 sequence (DNA): TGTGCCAGTAGTATAGGGACAGGGCGCACAGATACGCAGTATTTT.

The chain links TRBV18 to TRBJ2-1, with 9 bases identical to TRBD2. This CDR3 has 17 residues. The germline CDR1 and CDR2 sequences are KGHSH and LQKENI. After removal of 4 bases from V and 5 bases from J, the junction contained 12 bases not matched to a gene. CDR3 sequence: CASSLRAASGMNNEQFF. The CDR3 DNA is TGTGCCAGCTCACTCCGGGCGGCTAGCGGGATGAACAATGAGCAGTTCTTC.

The chain has TRBV4-1 and TRBJ1-1, with D unclear. CDR1 and CDR2 from the germline V gene are MGHRA and YSYEKL. V shed 0 bases and J shed 1 base, with 9 bases lying between them. CDR3 length equals 15 residues. Here the CDR3 reads CASSQDSFPNTEAFF. The CDR3 DNA reads TGCGCCAGCAGCCAAGACAGTTTCCCGAACACTGAAGCTTTCTTT.

The chain combines TRBV6-5 with TRBJ2-3, with D possibly TRBD1 on 5 matching bases. The CDR3 has 16 amino acids. Germline assignment: CDR1 MNHEY and CDR2 SVGAGI. V dropped 4 bases and J dropped 1 base, with 15 bases sitting between them. The DNA of the CDR3 is TGTGCCAGCAGTTCCCTTCCAGGGTTGGGCACAGATACGCAGTATTTT. Its protein is CASSSLPGLGTDTQYF.

The chain is built from TRBV7-2 and TRBJ1-1; D possibly corresponds to TRBD1 (5 bases). Germline V gene data show CDR1 as SGHTA and CDR2 as FQGNSA. This CDR3 is 14 amino acids long. Between the trimmed V and J ends, which lost 5 bases and 0 bases, there was a span of 10 bases. The CDR3 is CASSLQGLNTEAFF. DNA of the CDR3: TGTGCCAGCAGCCTCCAGGGTCTGAACACTGAAGCTTTCTTT.

V and J are TRBV6-1 and TRBJ2-5; 10 bases match TRBD2. Unmatched junction bases numbered 16, after V lost 2 bases and J lost 4 bases. The CDR3 runs 19 residues. Germline V gene sequence: CDR1 MNHNS, CDR2 SASEGT. CDR3 in DNA: TGTGCCAGCAGTGAATTACCGCGGGTTCGTAGCGGGAGGCGAGAGACCCAGTACTTC. This sequence encodes CASSELPRVRSGRRETQYF.

The V call is TRBV7-2, the J call TRBJ2-7; 8 bases match TRBD2. CDR1 and CDR2 from the germline V gene are SGHTA and FQGNSA. With V trimmed by 1 base and J by 6 bases, 8 bases remained unmatched. This CDR3 comprises 15 residues. In nucleotides, the CDR3 is TGTGCCAGCAGCTTAGGTGATCGGGAGGGGGGCGAGCAGTACTTC. This encodes CASSLGDREGGEQYF. The whole variable domain, remainder taken from reference TRBV7-2 and TRBJ2-7, is GAGVSQSPSNKVTEKGKDVELRCDPISGHTALYWYRQSLGQGLEFLIYFQGNSAPDKSGLPSDRFSAERTGGSVSTLTIQRTQQEDSAVYLCASSLGDREGGEQYFGPGTRLTVT.

J is TRBJ1-2 and V is TRBV7-2, with D maybe TRBD1 (5 bases). This CDR3 spans 16 amino acids. V was clipped by 1 base and J by 2 bases, with 14 bases between them. Germline-derived CDR1 and CDR2 are SGHTA and FQGNSA. This CDR3 is CASSLDLAGLNYGYTF. DNA for the CDR3: TGTGCCAGCAGCTTAGATCTGGCAGGGTTAAACTATGGCTACACCTTC. Together with reference TRBV7-2 and TRBJ1-2, the CDR3 gives the full variable domain: GAGVSQSPSNKVTEKGKDVELRCDPISGHTALYWYRQSLGQGLEFLIYFQGNSAPDKSGLPSDRFSAERTGGSVSTLTIQRTQQEDSAVYLCASSLDLAGLNYGYTFGSGTRLTVV.

The chain couples TRBV29-1 to TRBJ2-2; the D is unclear. Germline V lookup: CDR1 SQVTM, CDR2 ANQGSEA. Trimming left V 2 bases short and J 0 bases short, with 10 bases between. The CDR3 is 15 amino acids. Written as DNA, the CDR3 is TGCAGCGTTGAATCCGGCGGTACGAACACCGGGGAGCTGTTTTTT. It is translated as CSVESGGTNTGELFF.

This clone turned up a few times. The gene calls are TRBV7-2 and TRBJ2-3; perhaps TRBD2 as D (6 bases). CDR1 and CDR2 from the germline V gene are SGHTA and FQGNSA. This CDR3 has 15 residues. The V and J ends lost 1 base and 8 bases respectively, with 16 bases between them. CDR3 residues: CASSLDGPIAATQYF. CDR3 DNA sequence: TGTGCCAGCAGCTTAGACGGTCCAATAGCGGCTACGCAGTATTTT.